The subject of this entry is one T cell receptor beta chain. This sample is part of a study of OX40 agonist ivuxolimab in advanced cancers. For the study at large: Patients were infused with ivuxolimab every 2 weeks at 0.01 to 10 mg/kg. A history of anti-PD-1, anti-PD-L1 or anti-CTLA-4 therapy was acceptable, and 40% had some.

Patients had blood sampled at baseline and again on cycle 4 day 1 and cycle 7 day 1. Clones were read by immunoSEQ multiplex PCR, and TCRdb kept only the in-frame ones, dropping some. Of some 85,000 clones listed, roughly nine tenths are singletons. The trim removed 7 bases at V and 5 bases at J, leaving 9 bases unmatched. The CDR3 runs to 13 residues. Germline loops: CDR1 SQVTM, CDR2 ANQGSEA. The sequence came from an adult with an advanced solid tumor such as melanoma, head and neck, liver or kidney cancer. The sequenced sample was CD4+ or CD8+ T cells sorted from blood, obtained in a trial of the OX40 agonist ivuxolimab. The V and J genes are TRBV29-1 and TRBJ2-5, with TRBD1 matching over 8 bases. The CDR3 loop is CSADRTGRETQYF. The CDR3 DNA reads as TGCAGCGCCGATAGGACAGGGAGGGAGACCCAGTACTTC. The complete variable domain, with remaining parts taken from reference TRBV29-1 and TRBJ2-5, reads SAVISQKPSRDICQRGTSLTIQCQVDSQVTMMFWYRQQPGQSLTLIATANQGSEATYESGFVIDKFPISRPNLTFSTLTVSNMSPEDSSIYLCSADRTGRETQYFGPGTRLLVL.